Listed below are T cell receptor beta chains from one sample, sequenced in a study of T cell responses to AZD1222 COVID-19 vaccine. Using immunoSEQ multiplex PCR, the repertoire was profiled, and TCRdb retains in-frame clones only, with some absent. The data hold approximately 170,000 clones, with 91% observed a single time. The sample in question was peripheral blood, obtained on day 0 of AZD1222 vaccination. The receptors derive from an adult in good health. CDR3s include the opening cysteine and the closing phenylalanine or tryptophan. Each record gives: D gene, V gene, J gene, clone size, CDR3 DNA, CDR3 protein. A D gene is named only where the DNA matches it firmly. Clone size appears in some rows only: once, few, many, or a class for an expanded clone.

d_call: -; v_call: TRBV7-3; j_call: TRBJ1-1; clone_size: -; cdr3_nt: TGTGCCAGCAGCTTCCAGGGACACACTGAAGCTTTCTTT; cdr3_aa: CASSFQGHTEAFF
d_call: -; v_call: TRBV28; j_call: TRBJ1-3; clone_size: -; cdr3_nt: TGTGCCAGCAGTTTAGGCAGGGTAGGAAACACCATATATTTT; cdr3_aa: CASSLGRVGNTIYF
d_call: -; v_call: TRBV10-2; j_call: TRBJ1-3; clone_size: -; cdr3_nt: TGCGCCAGCAGTACCAGGGCAGGGTTGGTGGACACCATATATTTT; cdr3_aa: CASSTRAGLVDTIYF
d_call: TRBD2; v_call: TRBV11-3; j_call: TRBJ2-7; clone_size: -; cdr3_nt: TGTGCCAGCAGCCGGAGCGGGAGCTACGAGCAGTACTTC; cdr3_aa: CASSRSGSYEQYF
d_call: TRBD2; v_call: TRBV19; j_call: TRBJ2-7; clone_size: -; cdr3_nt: TGTGCCAGTAGTGTAGCGGGAGGGGGAGGCGAGCAGTACTTC; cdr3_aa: CASSVAGGGGEQYF
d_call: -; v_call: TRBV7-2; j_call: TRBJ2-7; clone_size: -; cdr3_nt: TGTGCCAGCAGCCCCACAAGGGGGGGCTACGAGCAGTACTTC; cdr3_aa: CASSPTRGGYEQYF
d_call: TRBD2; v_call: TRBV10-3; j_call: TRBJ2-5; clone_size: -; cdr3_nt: TGTGCCATCAGCCGTGGGCCTAGCGGGACGGAGACCCAGTACTTC; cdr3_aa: CAISRGPSGTETQYF
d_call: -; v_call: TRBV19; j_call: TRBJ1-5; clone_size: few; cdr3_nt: TGTGGATCGCGGGGTAGCCTTAATCAGCCCCAGCATTTT; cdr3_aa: CGSRGSLNQPQHF
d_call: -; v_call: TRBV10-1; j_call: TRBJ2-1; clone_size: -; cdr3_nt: TGCGCCAGCAGTGTGGGGGGTTACAATGAGCAGTTCTTC; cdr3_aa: CASSVGGYNEQFF
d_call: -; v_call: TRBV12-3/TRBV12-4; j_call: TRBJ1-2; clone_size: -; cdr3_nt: TGTGCCAGCAGTTTCGTCGGTGGCTACACCTTC; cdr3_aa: CASSFVGGYTF
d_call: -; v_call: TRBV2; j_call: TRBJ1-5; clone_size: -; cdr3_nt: TGTGCCAGCAGGGGCTCGGGACACTTTCAGCCCCAGCATTTT; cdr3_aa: CASRGSGHFQPQHF
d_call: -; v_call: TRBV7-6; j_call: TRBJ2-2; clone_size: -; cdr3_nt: TGTGCCAGCAGACCAGGACAGCAATCCACCGGGGAGCTGTTTTTT; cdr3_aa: CASRPGQQSTGELFF
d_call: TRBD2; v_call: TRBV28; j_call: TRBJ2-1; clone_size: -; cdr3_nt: TGTGCCAGCAGTTTAGGGACTATCTCCAATGAGCAGTTCTTC; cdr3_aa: CASSLGTISNEQFF
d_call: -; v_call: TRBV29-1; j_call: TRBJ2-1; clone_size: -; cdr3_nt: TGCAGCGTTGAGGTCCGGGATCGCCGATACAATGAGCAGTTCTTC; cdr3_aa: CSVEVRDRRYNEQFF
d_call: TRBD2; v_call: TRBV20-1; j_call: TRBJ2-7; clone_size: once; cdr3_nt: TGCAGTGCTAGTATCAGCCTAGCGGGAGCCTACGAGCAGTACTTC; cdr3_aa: CSASISLAGAYEQYF
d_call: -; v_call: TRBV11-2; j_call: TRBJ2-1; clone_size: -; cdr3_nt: TGTGCCAGCATGATCGGGGGTCGGGAGCAGTTCTTC; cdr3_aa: CASMIGGREQFF
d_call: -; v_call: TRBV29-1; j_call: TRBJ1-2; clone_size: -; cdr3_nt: TGCAGCGCTCCGACAGGAGGTTCCTATGGCTACACCTTC; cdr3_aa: CSAPTGGSYGYTF
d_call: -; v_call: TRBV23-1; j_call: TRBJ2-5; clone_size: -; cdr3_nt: TGCGCCAGCAGTCAGGGTCACCAAGAGACCCAGTACTTC; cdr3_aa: CASSQGHQETQYF
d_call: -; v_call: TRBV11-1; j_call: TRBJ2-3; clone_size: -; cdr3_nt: TGTGCCAGCAGCCCCCTCGAAGATACGCAGTATTTT; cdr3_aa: CASSPLEDTQYF
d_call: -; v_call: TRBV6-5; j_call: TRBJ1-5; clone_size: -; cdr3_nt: TGTGCCAGCATCCTCGACAGGCAACAGCCCCAGCATTTT; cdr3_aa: CASILDRQQPQHF
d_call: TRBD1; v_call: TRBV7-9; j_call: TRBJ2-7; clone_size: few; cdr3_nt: TGTGCCAGCAATAGGGACAGGGACTACGAGCAGTACTTC; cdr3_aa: CASNRDRDYEQYF
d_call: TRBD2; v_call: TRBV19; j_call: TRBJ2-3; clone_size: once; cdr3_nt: TGTGCCAGTAGTCCCACTAGCGGGAGTGGAGATACGCAGTATTTT; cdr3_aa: CASSPTSGSGDTQYF
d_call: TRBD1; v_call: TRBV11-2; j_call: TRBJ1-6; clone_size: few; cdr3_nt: TGTGCCAGCAGCTGGGACAGGGGGAATTCACCCCTCCACTTT; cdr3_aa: CASSWDRGNSPLHF
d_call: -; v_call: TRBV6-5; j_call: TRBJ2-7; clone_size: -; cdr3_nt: TGTGCCAGCCCGGGACCAAGCTACGAGCAGTACTTC; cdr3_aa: CASPGPSYEQYF
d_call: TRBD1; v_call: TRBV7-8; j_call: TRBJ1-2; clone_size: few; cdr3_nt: TGTGCCAGCAGCCTACAGGGGGCTTCTGGCTACACCTTC; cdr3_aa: CASSLQGASGYTF
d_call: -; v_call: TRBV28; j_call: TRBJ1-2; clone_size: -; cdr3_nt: TGTGCCAGCACCACCCCCGGGACCCCATATGGCTACACCTTC; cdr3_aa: CASTTPGTPYGYTF
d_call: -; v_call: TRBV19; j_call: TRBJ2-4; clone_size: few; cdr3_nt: TGTGCCAGTAGTCCGGCTGGGGGCCCCAAAAACATTCAGTACTTC; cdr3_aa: CASSPAGGPKNIQYF
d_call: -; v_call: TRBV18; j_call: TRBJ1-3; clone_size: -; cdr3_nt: TGTGCCAGCTCACCACCGACGACTGTCTCTGGAAACACCATATATTTT; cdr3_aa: CASSPPTTVSGNTIYF
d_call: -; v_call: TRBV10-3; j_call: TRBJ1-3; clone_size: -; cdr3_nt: TGTGCCATCAGTGTATCGGGGGGAAGCTCTGGAAACACCATATATTTT; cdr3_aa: CAISVSGGSSGNTIYF
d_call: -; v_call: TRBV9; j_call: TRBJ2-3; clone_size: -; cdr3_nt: TGTGCCAGCAGCCCCCGGGCCACAGATACGCAGTATTTT; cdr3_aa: CASSPRATDTQYF
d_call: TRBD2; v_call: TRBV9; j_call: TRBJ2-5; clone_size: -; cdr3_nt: TGTGCCAGCAGCGTAGGCCTAGCGGGAAATAACCAAGAGACCCAGTACTTC; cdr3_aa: CASSVGLAGNNQETQYF
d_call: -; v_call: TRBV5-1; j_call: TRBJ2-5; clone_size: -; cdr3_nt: TGCGCCAGCAGCTTGGTGATGGGGGATCAAGAGACCCAGTACTTC; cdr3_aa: CASSLVMGDQETQYF
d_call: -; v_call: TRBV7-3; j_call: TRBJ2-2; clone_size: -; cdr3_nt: TGTGCCAGCAGCTTATTGCGGAACACCGGGGAGCTGTTTTTT; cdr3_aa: CASSLLRNTGELFF
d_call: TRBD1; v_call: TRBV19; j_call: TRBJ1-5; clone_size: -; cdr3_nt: TGTGCCAGTAGTCCGGACAGGGATCAGCCCCAGCATTTT; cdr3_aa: CASSPDRDQPQHF
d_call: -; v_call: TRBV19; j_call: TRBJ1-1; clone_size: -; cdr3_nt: TGTGCCAGTACAAGGGGACGCACTGAAGCTTTCTTT; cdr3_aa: CASTRGRTEAFF
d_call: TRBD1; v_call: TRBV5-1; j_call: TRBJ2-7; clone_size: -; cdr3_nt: TGCGCCAGCAGCTTGGGACAGGGGGGCAGCGAGCAGTACTTC; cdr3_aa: CASSLGQGGSEQYF
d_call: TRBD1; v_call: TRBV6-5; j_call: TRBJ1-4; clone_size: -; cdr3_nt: TGTGCCAGCGCCCGGTGGCAGGGGGGTGAAAAACTGTTTTTT; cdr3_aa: CASARWQGGEKLFF
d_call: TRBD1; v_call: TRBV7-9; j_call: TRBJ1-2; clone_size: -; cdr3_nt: TGTGCCAGCAGCTTATCCCGACAGGGTGATGGCTACACCTTC; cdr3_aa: CASSLSRQGDGYTF
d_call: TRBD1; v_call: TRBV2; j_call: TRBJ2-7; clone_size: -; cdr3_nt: TGTGCCAGCAGTGGGTCGGGGCAGGGGGTCTCTGAGCAGTACTTC; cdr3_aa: CASSGSGQGVSEQYF
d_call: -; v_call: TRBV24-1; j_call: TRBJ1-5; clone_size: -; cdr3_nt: TGTGCCACCAGTAGTACCGGGACCCTCCAGCATTTT; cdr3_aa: CATSSTGTLQHF
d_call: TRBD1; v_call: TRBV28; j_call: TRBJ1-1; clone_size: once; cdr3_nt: TGTGCCAGCAGTACTCCACCTGGGACAGCCCTATTT; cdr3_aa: CASSTPPGTALF
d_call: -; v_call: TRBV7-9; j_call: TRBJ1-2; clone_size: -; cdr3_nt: TGTGCCAGCAGCTTAGGCCCGGGGGGTGGCTACACCTTC; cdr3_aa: CASSLGPGGGYTF
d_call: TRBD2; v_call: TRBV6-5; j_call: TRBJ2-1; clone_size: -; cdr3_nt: TGTGCCAGCAGCATCACTAGCGGGGTTAATGAGCAGTTCTTC; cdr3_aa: CASSITSGVNEQFF